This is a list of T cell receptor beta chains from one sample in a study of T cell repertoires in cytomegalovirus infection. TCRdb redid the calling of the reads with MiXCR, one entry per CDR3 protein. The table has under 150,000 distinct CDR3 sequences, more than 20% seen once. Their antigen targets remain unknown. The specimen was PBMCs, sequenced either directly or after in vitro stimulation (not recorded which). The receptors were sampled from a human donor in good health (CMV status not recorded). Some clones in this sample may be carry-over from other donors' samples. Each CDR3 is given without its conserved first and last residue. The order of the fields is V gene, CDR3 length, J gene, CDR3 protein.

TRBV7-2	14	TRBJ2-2	ASSWTSGSGTGELF
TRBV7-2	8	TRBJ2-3	ASAGDTQY
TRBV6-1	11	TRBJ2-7	ASSPVRSGEQY
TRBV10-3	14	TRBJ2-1	AIGEVLGLVLDEQF
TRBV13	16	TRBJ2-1	ASSLALTALAGYNEQF
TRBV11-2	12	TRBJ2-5	ASSLLSLEETQY
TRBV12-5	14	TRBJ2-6	ASGLGRSSGANVLT
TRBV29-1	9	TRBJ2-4	SVDMGNIQY
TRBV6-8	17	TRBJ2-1	ASSYPDPGLAGVYNEQF
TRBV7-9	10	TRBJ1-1	ASSPPEAEAF
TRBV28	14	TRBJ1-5	ASSPRTGGLGQPQH
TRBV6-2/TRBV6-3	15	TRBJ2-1	ASSYQSHISSYNEQF
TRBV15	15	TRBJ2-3	ATSRDPGLVGTDTQY
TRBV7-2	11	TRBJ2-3	ASSRDRGNTQY
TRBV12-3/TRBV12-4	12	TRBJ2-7	ASSNGLAGYEQY
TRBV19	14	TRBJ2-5	ASLGTTLLVVETQY
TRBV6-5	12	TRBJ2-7	ASTPGRGLYEQY
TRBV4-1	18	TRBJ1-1	ASSQVLGTGGAGCNTEAF
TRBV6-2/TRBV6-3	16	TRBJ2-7	ASSTSGLAGPKGGEQY
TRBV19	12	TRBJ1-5	ASLRGTGNQPQH
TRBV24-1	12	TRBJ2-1	ATSLQGTGLEQF
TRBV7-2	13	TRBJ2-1	ASSPRRGWYNEQF
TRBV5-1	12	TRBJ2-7	ASSTYGGSYEQY
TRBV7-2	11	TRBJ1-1	ASSLDGGTEAF
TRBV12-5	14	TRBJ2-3	ASGLVRGRGTDTQY
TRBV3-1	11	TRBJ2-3	ASNELNTDTQY
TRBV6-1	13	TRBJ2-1	ASSHPRSSYNEQF
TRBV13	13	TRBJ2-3	ASSPRGTNTDTQY
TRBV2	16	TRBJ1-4	ASREDWDRIATNEKLF
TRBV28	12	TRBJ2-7	ASSSLGGRGEQY
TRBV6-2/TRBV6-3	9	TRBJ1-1	ASSQGREAF
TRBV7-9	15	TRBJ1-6	ASSFHERQGASSPLH
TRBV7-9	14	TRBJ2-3	ASSGPQGASTDTQY
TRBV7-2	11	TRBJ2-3	ASSLGWERAQY
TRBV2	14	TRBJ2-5	ASAVGPPKPQETQY
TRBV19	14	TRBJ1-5	ASSIGTGTQNQPQH
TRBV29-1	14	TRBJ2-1	SVEEWGGGQWNEQF
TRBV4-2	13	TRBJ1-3	ASSQDFGLGNTIY
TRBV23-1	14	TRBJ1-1	ASSSPGSGYSTEAF
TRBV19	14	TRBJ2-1	ASNPVPSGRINEQF
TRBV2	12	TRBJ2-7	ASSEAGTGGVEY
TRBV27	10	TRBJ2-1	ASSLGRNEQF
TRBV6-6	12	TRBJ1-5	ASSYQPLDQPQH
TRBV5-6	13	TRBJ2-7	ASSPSPAGAYEQY
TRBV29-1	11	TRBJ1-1	SVGSGGYTEAF
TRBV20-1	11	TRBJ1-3	SAPKLGGNTIY
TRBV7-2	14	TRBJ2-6	ASSLVKGAGANVLT
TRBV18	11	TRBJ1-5	ASSMEGIQPQH
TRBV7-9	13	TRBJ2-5	ASSLAVGGRETQY